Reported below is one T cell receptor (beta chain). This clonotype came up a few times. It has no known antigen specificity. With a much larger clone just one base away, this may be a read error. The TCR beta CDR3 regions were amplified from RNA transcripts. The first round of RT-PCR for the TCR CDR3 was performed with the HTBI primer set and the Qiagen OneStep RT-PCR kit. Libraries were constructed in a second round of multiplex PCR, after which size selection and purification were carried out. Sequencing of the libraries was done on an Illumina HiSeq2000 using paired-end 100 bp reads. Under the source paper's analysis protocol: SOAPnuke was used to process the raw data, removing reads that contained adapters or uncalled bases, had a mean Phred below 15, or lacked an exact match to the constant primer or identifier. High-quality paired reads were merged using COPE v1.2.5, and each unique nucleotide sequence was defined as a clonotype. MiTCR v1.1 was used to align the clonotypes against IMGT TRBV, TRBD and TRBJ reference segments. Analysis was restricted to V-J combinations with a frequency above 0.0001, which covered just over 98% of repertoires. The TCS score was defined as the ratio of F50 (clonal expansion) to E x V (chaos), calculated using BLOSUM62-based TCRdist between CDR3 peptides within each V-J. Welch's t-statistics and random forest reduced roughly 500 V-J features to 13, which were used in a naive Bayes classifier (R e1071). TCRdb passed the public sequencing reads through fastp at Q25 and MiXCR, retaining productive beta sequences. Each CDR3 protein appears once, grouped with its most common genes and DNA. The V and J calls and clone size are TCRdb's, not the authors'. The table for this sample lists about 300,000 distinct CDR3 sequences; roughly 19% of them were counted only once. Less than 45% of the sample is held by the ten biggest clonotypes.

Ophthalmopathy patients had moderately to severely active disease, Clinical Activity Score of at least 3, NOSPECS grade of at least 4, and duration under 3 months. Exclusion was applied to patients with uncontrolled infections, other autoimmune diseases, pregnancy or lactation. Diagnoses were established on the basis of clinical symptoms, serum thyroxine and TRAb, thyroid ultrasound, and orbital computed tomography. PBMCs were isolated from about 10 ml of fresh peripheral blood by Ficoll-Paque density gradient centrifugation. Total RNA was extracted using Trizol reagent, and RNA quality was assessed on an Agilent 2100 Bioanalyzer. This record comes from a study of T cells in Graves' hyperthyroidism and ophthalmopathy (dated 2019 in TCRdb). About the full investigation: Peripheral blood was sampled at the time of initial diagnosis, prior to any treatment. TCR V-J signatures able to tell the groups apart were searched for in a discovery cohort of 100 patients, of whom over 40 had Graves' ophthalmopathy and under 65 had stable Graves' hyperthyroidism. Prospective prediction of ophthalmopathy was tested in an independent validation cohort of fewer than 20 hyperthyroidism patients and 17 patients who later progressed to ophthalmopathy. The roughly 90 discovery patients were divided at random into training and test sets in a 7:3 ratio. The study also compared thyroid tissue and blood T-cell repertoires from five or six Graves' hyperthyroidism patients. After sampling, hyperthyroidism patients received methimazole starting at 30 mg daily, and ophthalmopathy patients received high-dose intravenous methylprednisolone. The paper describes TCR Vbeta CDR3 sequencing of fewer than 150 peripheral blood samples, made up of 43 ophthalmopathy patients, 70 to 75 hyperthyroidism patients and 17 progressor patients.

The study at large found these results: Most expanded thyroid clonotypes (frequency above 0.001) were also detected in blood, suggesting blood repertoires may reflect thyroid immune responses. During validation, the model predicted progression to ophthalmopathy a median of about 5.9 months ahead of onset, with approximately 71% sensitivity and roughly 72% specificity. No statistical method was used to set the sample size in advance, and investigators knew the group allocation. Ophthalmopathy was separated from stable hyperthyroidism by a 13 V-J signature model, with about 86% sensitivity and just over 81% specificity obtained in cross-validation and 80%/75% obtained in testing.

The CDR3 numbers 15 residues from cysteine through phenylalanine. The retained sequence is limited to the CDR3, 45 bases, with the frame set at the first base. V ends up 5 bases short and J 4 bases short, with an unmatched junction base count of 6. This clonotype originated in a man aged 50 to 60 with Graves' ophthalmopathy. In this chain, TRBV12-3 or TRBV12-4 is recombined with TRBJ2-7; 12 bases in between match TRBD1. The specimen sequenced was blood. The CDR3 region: CASSPQGQGAYEQYF. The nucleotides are TGTGCCAGCAGTCCCCAGGGACAGGGGGCGTACGAGCAGTACTTC.